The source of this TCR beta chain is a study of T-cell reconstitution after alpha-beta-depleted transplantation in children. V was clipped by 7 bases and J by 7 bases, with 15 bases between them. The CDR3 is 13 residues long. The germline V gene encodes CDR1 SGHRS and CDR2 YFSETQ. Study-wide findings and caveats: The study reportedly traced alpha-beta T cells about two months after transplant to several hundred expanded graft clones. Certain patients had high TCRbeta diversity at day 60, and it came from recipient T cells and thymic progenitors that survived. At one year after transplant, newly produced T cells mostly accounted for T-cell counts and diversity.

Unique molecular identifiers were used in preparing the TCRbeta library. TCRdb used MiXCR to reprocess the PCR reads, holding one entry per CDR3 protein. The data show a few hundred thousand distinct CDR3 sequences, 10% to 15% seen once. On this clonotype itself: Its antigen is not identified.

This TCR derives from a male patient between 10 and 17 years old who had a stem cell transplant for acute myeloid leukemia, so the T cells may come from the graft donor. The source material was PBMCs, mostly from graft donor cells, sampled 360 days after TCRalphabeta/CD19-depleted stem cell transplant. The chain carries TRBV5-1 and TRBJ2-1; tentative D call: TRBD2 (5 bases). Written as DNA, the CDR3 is TGCGCCAGCGCCGCCTTAGCGTGGAATGAGCAGTTCTTC. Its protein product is CASAALAWNEQFF.